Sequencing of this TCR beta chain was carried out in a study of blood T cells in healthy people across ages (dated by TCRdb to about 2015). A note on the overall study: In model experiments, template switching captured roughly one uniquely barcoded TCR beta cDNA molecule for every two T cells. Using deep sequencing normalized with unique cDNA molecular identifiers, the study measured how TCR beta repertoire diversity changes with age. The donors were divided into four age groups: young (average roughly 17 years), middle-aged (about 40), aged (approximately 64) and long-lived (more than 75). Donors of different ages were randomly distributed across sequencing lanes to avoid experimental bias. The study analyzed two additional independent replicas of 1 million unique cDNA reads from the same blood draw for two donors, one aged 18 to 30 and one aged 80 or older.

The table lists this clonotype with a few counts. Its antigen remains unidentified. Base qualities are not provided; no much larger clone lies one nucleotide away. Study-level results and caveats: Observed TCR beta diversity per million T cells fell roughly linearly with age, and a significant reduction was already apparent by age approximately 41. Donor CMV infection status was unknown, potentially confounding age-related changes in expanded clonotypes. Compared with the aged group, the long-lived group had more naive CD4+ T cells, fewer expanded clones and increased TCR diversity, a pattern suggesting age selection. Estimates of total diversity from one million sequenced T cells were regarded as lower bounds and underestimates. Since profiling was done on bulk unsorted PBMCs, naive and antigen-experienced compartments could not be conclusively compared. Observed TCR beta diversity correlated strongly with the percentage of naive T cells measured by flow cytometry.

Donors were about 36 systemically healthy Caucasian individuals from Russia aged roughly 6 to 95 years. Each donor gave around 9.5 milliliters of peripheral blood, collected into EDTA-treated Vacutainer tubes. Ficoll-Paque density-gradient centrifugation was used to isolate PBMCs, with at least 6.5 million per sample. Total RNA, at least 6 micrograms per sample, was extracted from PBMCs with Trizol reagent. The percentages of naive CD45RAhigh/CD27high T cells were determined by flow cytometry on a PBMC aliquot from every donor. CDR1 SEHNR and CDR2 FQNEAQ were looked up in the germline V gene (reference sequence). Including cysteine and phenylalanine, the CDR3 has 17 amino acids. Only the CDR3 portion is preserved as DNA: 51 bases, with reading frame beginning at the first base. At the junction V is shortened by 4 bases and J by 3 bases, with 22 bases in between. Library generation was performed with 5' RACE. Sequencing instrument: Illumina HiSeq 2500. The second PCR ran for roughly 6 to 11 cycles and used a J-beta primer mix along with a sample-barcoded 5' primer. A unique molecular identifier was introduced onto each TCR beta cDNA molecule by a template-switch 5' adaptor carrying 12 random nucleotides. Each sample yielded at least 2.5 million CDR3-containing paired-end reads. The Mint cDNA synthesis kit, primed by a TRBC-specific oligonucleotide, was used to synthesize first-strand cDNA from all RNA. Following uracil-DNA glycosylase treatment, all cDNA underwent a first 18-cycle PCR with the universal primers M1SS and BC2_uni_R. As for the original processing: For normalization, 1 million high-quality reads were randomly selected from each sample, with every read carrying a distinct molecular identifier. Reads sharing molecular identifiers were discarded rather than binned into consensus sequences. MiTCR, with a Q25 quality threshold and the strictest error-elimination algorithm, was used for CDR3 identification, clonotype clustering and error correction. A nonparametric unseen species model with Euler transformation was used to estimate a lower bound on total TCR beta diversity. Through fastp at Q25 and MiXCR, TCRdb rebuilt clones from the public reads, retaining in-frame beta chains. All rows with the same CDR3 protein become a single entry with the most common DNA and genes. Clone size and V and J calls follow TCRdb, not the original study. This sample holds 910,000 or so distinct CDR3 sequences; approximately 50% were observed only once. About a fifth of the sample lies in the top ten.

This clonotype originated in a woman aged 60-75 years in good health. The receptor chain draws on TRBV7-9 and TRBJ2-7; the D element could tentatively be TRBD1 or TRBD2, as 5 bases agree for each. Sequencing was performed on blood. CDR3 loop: CASSSQLSRDGNYEQYF. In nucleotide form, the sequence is TGTGCCAGCAGCTCCCAGCTGAGTCGGGACGGAAACTACGAGCAGTACTTC.